The 27 T cell receptor beta chains given below trace back to one sample, sequenced in a study of blood T cells in healthy people across ages. Then a second PCR, running about 7 to 11 cycles, was carried out with a sample-barcoded 5' primer and a J-beta primer mix. Via MiXCR, TCRdb re-called the 5' RACE reads, giving one row per CDR3 protein. The table lists 650,000 to 1,000,000 distinct CDR3 sequences, around 34% of them singletons, with 10% to 15% in the top ten. Material: blood. These receptors were taken from a man younger than 35 in good health.

The chain recombines TRBV12-3 or TRBV12-4 with TRBJ2-1; TRBD2 matches at 7 bases. Trimming at V came to 8 bases and at J to 11 bases, leaving 15 bases not matched to a gene. The CDR3 length is 14 residues. The CDR3 DNA sequence: TGTGCCAGCGCGCCCAGCGGGGAGGGCGGTAAGCAGTTCTTC. Translated, it gives CASAPSGEGGKQFF.

This clonotype was seen more than once but under ten times. This chain links TRBV21-1 with TRBJ1-2; the tabulated D call, TRBD1, remains unverified against the DNA. TRBV21-1 is flagged as a pseudogene. CDR3 length equals 14 residues. CDR3 in DNA: TGTGTACACAACTTATCAGGGAAATCAAATGGCTACACCTTC. As protein: CVHNLSGKSNGYTF.

This clonotype was seen only a few times. This chain uses TRBV12-3 or TRBV12-4 with TRBJ2-1; TRBD2 might be the D (6 bases). The DNA end is more similar to TRBJ2-7, so the J call may be wrong. CDR3 length: 16 residues. CDR3 nucleotide sequence: TGTGCCAGCAGTTGGGACTCCCGAAGCTCCTACAATGAGCAGTACTTC. It encodes CASSWDSRSSYNEQYF.

The V call is TRBV27, the J call TRBJ1-1; weak D call: TRBD1 (5 bases). This CDR3 spans 13 amino acids. CDR1 and CDR2 from the germline V gene are MNHEY and SMNVEV (reference sequence). Trimming took off 7 bases at V and 3 bases at J, with 12 bases between the two ends. The CDR3 spells CASTSGTYTEAFF. The DNA for the CDR3 is TGTGCCAGCACCTCGGGGACCTACACTGAAGCTTTCTTT.

The V and J genes are TRBV16 and TRBJ1-2; no firm D call. From germline, CDR1 is KGHSY and CDR2 FQNENV. The V end was cut by 4 bases, the J end by 4 bases, with 13 bases between. This CDR3 has 14 residues. The CDR3 region has the DNA TGTGCCAGCAGCCTCGACCGGGTGCTCTATGGCTACACCTTC. Translating gives CASSLDRVLYGYTF.

The V gene is TRBV5-1, the J gene TRBJ2-1; D gene ambiguous. V lost 4 bases and J lost 2, with 10 bases in between. CDR3 size: 14 residues. Germline V gene sequence: CDR1 SGHRS, CDR2 YFSETQ. The CDR3, as DNA: TGCGCCAGCAGCGGGTCCCCTCCCTACAATGAGCAGTTCTTC. The encoded protein is CASSGSPPYNEQFF.

This clonotype has at least ten counts. The CDR3 nucleotides read TGCAGTGCCACGAAGATCAGAGAGACCCAGTACTTC. Translation: CSATKIRETQYF. The rearrangement links TRBV20-1 to TRBJ2-5; D is undetermined. Trimming pared 6 bases from V and 4 bases from J, leaving 12 bases between. Germline V CDR1 and CDR2: DFQATT, SNEGSKA (reference sequence). This CDR3 comprises 12 residues.

The chain employs TRBV5-1 and TRBJ2-3, with TRBD1 matching 8 bases. Germline assignment: CDR1 SGHRS and CDR2 YFSETQ. CDR3 length equals 14 residues. V dropped 2 bases and J dropped 6; count of bases not matched to a gene: 5. The CDR3 DNA is TGCGCCAGCAGCTTCGGACAGGGCAGCGATACGCAGTATTTT. Translating gives CASSFGQGSDTQYF. The full variable domain, rest sourced from reference TRBV5-1 and TRBJ2-3, is KAGVTQTPRYLIKTRGQQVTLSCSPISGHRSVSWYQQTPGQGLQFLFEYFSETQRNKGNFPGRFSGRQFSNSRSEMNVSTLELGDSALYLCASSFGQGSDTQYFGPGTRLTVL.

The chain is built from TRBV6-5 and TRBJ1-1, with TRBD1 as a possible D gene (5 bases). The CDR3 runs to 12 residues. The ends were cut back, 0 bases at V and 12 bases at J, with 11 bases in the middle. Germline CDR1 reads MNHEY; CDR2 reads SVGAGI. As DNA, the CDR3 is TGTGCCAGCAGTTACTCGGGCAGGGAAACTTTCTTT. Translating gives CASSYSGRETFF.

This clonotype was observed at least ten times. The CDR3 protein is CASSFTGTGEETQYF. Written as DNA, the CDR3 is TGCGCCAGCAGCTTCACCGGGACAGGGGAAGAGACCCAGTACTTC. J is TRBJ2-5 and V is TRBV5-1, with 10 bases identical to TRBD1. V lost 2 bases to trimming and J lost 3 bases; unmatched junction nucleotides: 4. Germline V gives CDR1 SGHRS, CDR2 YFSETQ. The length of the CDR3 is 15 residues.

Turning to this clonotype: A much bigger clone sits one base away, suggesting this may be a read error. The chain has TRBV3-1 and TRBJ2-7; 7 bases align to TRBD2. Germline CDR1 is LGHDT and CDR2 is YNNKEL (reference sequence). The CDR3 sequence is 12 residues long. CDR3 amino acids: CAGSSTGGEQYF. CDR3 coding DNA: TGTGCCGGCAGCTCTACGGGAGGCGAGCAGTACTTC.

The rearrangement links TRBV7-9 to TRBJ1-1; 7 bases agree with TRBD1. This CDR3 is 16 amino acids long. The junction had 15 bases not matched to a gene; V was cut back by 6 bases and J by 5 bases. Per germline, CDR1 SEHNR and CDR2 FQNEAQ (reference sequence). The CDR3 DNA is TGTGCCAGCAGTCCAACGGAGACAGGGCGGGAAACTGAAGCTTTCTTT. Translation gives CASSPTETGRETEAFF. Variable domain in full (rest from reference TRBV7-9 and TRBJ1-1): DTGVSQNPRHKITKRGQNVTFRCDPISEHNRLYWYRQTLGQGPEFLTYFQNEAQLEKSRLLSDRFSAERPKGSFSTLEIQRTEQGDSAMYLCASSPTETGRETEAFFGQGTRLTVV.

This clonotype has a count of ten or more. The chain is built from TRBV4-1 and TRBJ2-1; D call uncertain. Germline CDR1 reads MGHRA; CDR2 reads YSYEKL. The V end lost 2 bases, the J end lost 10 bases, and 9 bases lay between the germline ends. This CDR3 comprises 12 residues. CDR3 DNA sequence: TGCGCCAGCAGCCAAATCGTCCGAGAGCAGTTCTTC. Amino acids: CASSQIVREQFF.

The rearrangement links TRBV7-2 to TRBJ2-5; no firm D call. This CDR3 is built from 15 residues. V was cut by 0 bases and J by 2 bases, with 10 bases left in between. Germline V gene sequence: CDR1 SGHTA, CDR2 FQGNSA. CDR3 sequence reads: CASSLAGDAQETQYF. The CDR3 region has the DNA TGTGCCAGCAGCTTAGCAGGCGACGCACAAGAGACCCAGTACTTC.

Only a few counts were recorded for this clonotype. The J gene is TRBJ2-7, the V gene TRBV5-6; TRBD1 aligns across 10 bases. The CDR3 runs 14 residues. Per germline, CDR1 SGHDT and CDR2 YYEEEE. J gave up 6 bases and V 2 bases, and 5 bases lay outside the gene matches. The CDR3 region has the DNA TGTGCCAGCAGCTTCGGGACAGGGGCTGGCGAGCAGTACTTC. The encoded protein is CASSFGTGAGEQYF.

A few counts support this clonotype. The chain links TRBV20-1 to TRBJ2-5; D gene ambiguous. V lost 3 bases and J lost 5, with 13 bases in between. The CDR3 loop spans 13 amino acids. The germline CDR1 and CDR2 sequences are DFQATT and SNEGSKA (reference sequence). CDR3 loop: CSARSTARETQYF. The DNA of the CDR3 is TGCAGTGCTAGGTCGACCGCCCGGGAGACCCAGTACTTC.

In regard to this clonotype: A much larger clone differs by one base, so this may be a read error. V and J are TRBV2 and TRBJ2-3, with TRBD2 matching over 7 bases. J was trimmed by 4 bases and V by 4 bases; bases with no gene match: 11. This CDR3 has 16 residues. CDR1 SNHLY and CDR2 FYNNEI come from the germline V gene. CDR3: CASSVPGRPSADTQYF. In nucleotides, the CDR3 is TGTGCCAGCAGTGTACCCGGGAGGCCATCTGCAGATACGCAGTATTTT. The full variable domain, in which reference TRBV2 and TRBJ2-3 provide the parts outside the CDR3, is EPEVTQTPSHQVTQMGQEVILRCVPISNHLYFYWYRQILGQKVEFLVSFYNNEISEKSEIFDDQFSVERPDGSNFTLKIRSTKLEDSAMYFCASSVPGRPSADTQYFGPGTRLTVL.

CDR3 nucleotide sequence: TGTGCCATCAGTGAGTACAGTGACCTGGCTAATGAGCAGTACTTC. This sequence encodes CAISEYSDLANEQYF. The J gene is TRBJ2-7, the V gene TRBV10-3, with unresolved D. The CDR3 is 15 amino acids. CDR1 is ENHRY and CDR2 is SYGVKD in the germline V gene. Trimming removed 1 base at V and 7 bases at J, with 17 bases between.

The chain recombines TRBV7-3 with TRBJ1-6, with no clear D. The germline V gene has CDR1 SGHTA and CDR2 FQGTGA. V dropped 5 bases and J dropped 8 bases, with 10 bases sitting between them. The CDR3 covers 13 residues. CDR3 region: CASSPFGDSPLHF. In nucleotides, the CDR3 is TGTGCCAGCAGCCCGTTTGGGGATTCACCCCTCCACTTT.

The V call is TRBV20-1, the J call TRBJ1-6; 7 bases match TRBD1. J lost 5 bases, V lost 5 bases, and 6 bases had no gene match. In germline, CDR1 is DFQATT, CDR2 SNEGSKA (reference sequence). The CDR3 loop spans 14 amino acids. The DNA for the CDR3 is TGCAGTGCTGGCAGGGGGGTAAATAATTCACCCCTCCACTTT. Its protein product is CSAGRGVNNSPLHF.

The V and J genes are TRBV28 and TRBJ1-2, with 10 bases aligning to TRBD1. There are 15 residues in the CDR3. Per the germline V gene, CDR1 is MDHEN and CDR2 is SYDVKM. Trimming at V came to 5 bases and at J to 7 bases, leaving 10 bases not matched to a gene. The CDR3 DNA is TGTGCCAGCAGTCTCCGGGACAGGGGCGCCTTTGGCTACACCTTC. It yields the protein CASSLRDRGAFGYTF.

The chain joins TRBV7-6 to TRBJ2-1; unclear D gene. The CDR3 is made up of 17 amino acids. Germline V gene lookup returns CDR1 SGHVS and CDR2 FNYEAQ. V lost 6 bases and J 2 bases, leaving 20 bases between the germline ends. The CDR3 sequence is CASSFTRALGTYNEQFF. In DNA, the CDR3 is TGTGCCAGCAGTTTCACCCGGGCCTTAGGCACCTACAATGAGCAGTTCTTC. The variable domain in full, completed from reference TRBV7-6 and TRBJ2-1, reads GAGVSQSPRYKVTKRGQDVALRCDPISGHVSLYWYRQALGQGPEFLTYFNYEAQQDKSGLPNDRFSAERPEGSISTLTIQRTEQRDSAMYRCASSFTRALGTYNEQFFGPGTRLTVL.

This rearrangement joins TRBV6-1 to TRBJ1-5; D possibly corresponds to TRBD1 (5 bases). The CDR3 spans 16 residues. V lost 6 bases and J 5 bases, leaving 20 bases between the germline ends. Germline lookup yields CDR1 MNHNS and CDR2 SASEGT. The DNA for the CDR3 is TGTGCCAGCAGAGATAAGTGGGCAAGGGGCCATCAGCCCCAGCATTTT. Amino acid sequence: CASRDKWARGHQPQHF.

This clonotype was seen many times. This chain links TRBV7-2 with TRBJ2-5; D gene unclear. In germline, CDR1 is SGHTA, CDR2 FQGNSA. The germline V and J ends were trimmed by 2 bases and 0 bases, with 7 bases remaining between them. The CDR3 spans 14 residues. Here the CDR3 reads CASSLRANQETQYF. The CDR3, as DNA: TGTGCCAGCAGCTTAAGGGCTAACCAAGAGACCCAGTACTTC.

V is TRBV20-1 and J is TRBJ2-4, with D perhaps matching TRBD2 (7 bases). The assigned J gene may be wrong: the sequence end matches TRBJ2-5 better. Germline V gene sequence: CDR1 DFQATT, CDR2 SNEGSKA (reference sequence). The CDR3 totals 14 residues. CDR3: CSASGGGATETQYF. CDR3 in DNA: TGCAGTGCTAGTGGTGGGGGGGCCACAGAGACCCAGTACTTC.

The rearrangement joins TRBV29-1 to TRBJ2-7, with 10 bases fitting TRBD2. Germline V gene sequence: CDR1 SQVTM, CDR2 ANQGSEA. The V and J ends lost 4 bases and 2 bases, in that order; junction bases with no gene match: 5. The CDR3 is made up of 14 amino acids. This CDR3 reads CSVGGLAGAYEQYF. CDR3 DNA sequence: TGCAGCGTTGGAGGGCTAGCGGGAGCCTACGAGCAGTACTTC.

This clonotype has a handful of counts. V gene TRBV4-1 combines with J gene TRBJ1-2; TRBD1 is a possible D gene (5 bases). V was trimmed by 1 base and J by 7 bases, leaving 28 bases between them. The CDR3 is 19 residues long. Germline lookup yields CDR1 MGHRA and CDR2 YSYEKL. The CDR3 DNA is TGCGCCAGCAGCCAAGCGAGGGCAGGGCGGGTACTTACGCCTATTGGCTACACCTTC. Translated, it gives CASSQARAGRVLTPIGYTF.